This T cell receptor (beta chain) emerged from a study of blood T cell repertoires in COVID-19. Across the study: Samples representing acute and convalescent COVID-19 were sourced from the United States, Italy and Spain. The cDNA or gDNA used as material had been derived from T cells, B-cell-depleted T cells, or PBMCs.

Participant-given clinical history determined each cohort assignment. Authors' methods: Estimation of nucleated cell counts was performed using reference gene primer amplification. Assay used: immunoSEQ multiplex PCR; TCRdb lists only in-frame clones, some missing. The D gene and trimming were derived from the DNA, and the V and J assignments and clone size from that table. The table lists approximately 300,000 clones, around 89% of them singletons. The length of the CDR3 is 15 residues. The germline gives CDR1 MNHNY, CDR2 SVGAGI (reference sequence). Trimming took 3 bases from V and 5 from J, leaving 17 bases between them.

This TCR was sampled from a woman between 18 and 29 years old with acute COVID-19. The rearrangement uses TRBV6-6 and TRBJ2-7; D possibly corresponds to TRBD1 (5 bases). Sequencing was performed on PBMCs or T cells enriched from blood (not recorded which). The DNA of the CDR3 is TGTGCCAGCAGTTATGGGCTTAGGGGTACCCACGAGCAGTACTTC. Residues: CASSYGLRGTHEQYF.